The clone carrying this T cell receptor (beta chain) was counted ten times or more. Amplification yielded TCR beta CDR3 regions, with RNA transcripts as the source. TCR CDR3 underwent first-round RT-PCR with the HTBI primer set. Via MiXCR, TCRdb re-called the multiplex PCR reads, giving one row per CDR3 protein. The sample carries 200,000 to 250,000 distinct CDR3 sequences, approximately 16% recorded once. This specimen belongs to a study of T cells in Graves' hyperthyroidism and ophthalmopathy. Germline CDR1 and CDR2: SGHRS and YFSETQ. The CDR3 length is 15 residues. Trimming took 4 bases from V and 1 from J, leaving 14 bases between them.

The clonotype was recovered from a woman aged 50 to 65 with Graves' hyperthyroidism. V usage is TRBV5-1 and J usage is TRBJ1-1; TRBD1 might be the D (5 bases). Sequencing was carried out using blood. CDR3 amino acids: CASSPRGPKNTEAFF. In nucleotides, the CDR3 is TGCGCCAGCAGCCCAAGGGGTCCAAAGAACACTGAAGCTTTCTTT.